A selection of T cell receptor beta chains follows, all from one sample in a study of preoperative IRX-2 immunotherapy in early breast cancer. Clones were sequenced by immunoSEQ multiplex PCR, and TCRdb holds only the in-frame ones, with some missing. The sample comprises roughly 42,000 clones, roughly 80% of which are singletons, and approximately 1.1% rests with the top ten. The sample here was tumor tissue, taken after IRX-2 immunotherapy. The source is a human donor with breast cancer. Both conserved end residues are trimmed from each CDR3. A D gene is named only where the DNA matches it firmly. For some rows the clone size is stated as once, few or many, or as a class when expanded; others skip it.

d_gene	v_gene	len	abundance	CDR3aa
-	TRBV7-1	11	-	ASSQDQSTEAF
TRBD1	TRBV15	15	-	ATSGYGTGGSNYGYT
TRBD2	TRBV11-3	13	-	ASSFTSGGRDTQY
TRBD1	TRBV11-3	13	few	ASSLGQGSYNEQF
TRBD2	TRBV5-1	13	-	ASSFSGGNTGELF
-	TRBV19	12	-	ASRVGGSYNEQF
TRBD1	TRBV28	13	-	ASSLQGARVYGYT
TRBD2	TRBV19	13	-	ASSRGGAGTGELF
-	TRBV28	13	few	ASSSAGGRRTEAF
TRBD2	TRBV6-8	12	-	ASSFRLADNEQF
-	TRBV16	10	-	ASSLRVSEQF
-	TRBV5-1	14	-	ASSPLLSGNSYEQY
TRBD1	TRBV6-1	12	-	ASSEVGGTGALH
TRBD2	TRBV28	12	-	ASSPGLDYNEQF
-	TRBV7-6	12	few	ASSQVGDGNTIY
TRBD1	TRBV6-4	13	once	ASSVSWDSSYEQY
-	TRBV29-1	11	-	SVERRSGNEQF
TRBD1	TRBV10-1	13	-	ASSDGTGGAEEQY
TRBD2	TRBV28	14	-	ASSSGTSSYTGELF
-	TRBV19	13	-	ASSRGELAPDTQY
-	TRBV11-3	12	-	ASSPGVHYNEQF
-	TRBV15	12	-	ATSTSKRESAQY
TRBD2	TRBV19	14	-	ASSIDRAGTYNEQF
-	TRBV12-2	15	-	ASRPRGRWGSNQPQH
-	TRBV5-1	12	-	ASSLEQAARELF
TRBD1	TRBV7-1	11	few	ASSLGGQGEQY
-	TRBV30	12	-	AFSSFRGKDEQY
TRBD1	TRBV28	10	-	ASTTGVGELF
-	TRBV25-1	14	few	ASSDKVRVFTDTQY
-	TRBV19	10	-	ASRVGNQPQH
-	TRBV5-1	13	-	ASQREQTATDTQY